This T cell receptor beta chain was sequenced during a study of blood T cell repertoires in COVID-19. Whole-study context: COVID-19 samples from acute and convalescent phases originated in the United States, Italy and Spain. PBMCs, B-cell-depleted T cells, or T cells provided the cDNA or gDNA that made up the material.

Patients in Seattle were enrolled during active infection, then followed longitudinally. Source study methods: The authors estimated nucleated cell counts from reference gene primer amplification. Only in-frame clones appear in the TCRdb table, and some are missing; sequencing was by immunoSEQ multiplex PCR. V, J and clone size are taken as reported in that table, and D and trimming were inferred from the DNA itself. The sample lists roughly 200,000 clones, more than 75% occurring once. The length of the CDR3 is 19 residues. V lost 5 bases and J lost 0, with 23 bases in between. CDR1 SEHNR and CDR2 FQNEAQ come from the germline V gene (reference sequence).

The chain couples TRBV7-9 to TRBJ2-1; tentative D call: TRBD1 (5 bases). Sequencing used peripheral blood. This clonotype was obtained from a woman aged 55-69 years with COVID-19, enrolled during active disease. The CDR3 DNA is TGTGCCAGCAGCCCAGCAAAACCGCGTCAGGGCGGCTCCTACAATGAGCAGTTCTTC. Translated, it gives CASSPAKPRQGGSYNEQFF.